The T cell receptor (beta chain) described here comes from a study of lung T cells in sarcoidosis with Löfgren's syndrome. In its sample, this clonotype was seen many times. Antigen specificity is unknown. Study outcomes and limitations: TRAV12-1 preferentially paired with TRBV2, with homologous CDR3s. Versus controls, Löfgren's syndrome patients reportedly showed TRAV12-1 and TRBV2 as most expanded.

TCRdb re-called the reads through MiXCR, storing one row per CDR3 protein. The sample includes about 19,000 distinct CDR3 sequences, roughly a fifth seen only once; the top ten take approximately 0.78%. The CDR3 is 13 amino acids. Trimming removed 1 base from V and 0 bases from J, with 4 bases in between. Looked up from germline, CDR1 is LNHNV and CDR2 is YYDKDF (reference sequence). This clonotype was sampled from a human donor with sarcoidosis (Löfgren's syndrome or another form), or a control subject (not recorded which). The genes are TRBV15 and TRBJ2-7; D is unresolved. The sample comprised CD4+ T cells from bronchoalveolar lavage. CDR3 DNA sequence: TGTGCCACCAGCAGAGCCCGCTCCTACGAGCAGTACTTC. It is translated as CATSRARSYEQYF.